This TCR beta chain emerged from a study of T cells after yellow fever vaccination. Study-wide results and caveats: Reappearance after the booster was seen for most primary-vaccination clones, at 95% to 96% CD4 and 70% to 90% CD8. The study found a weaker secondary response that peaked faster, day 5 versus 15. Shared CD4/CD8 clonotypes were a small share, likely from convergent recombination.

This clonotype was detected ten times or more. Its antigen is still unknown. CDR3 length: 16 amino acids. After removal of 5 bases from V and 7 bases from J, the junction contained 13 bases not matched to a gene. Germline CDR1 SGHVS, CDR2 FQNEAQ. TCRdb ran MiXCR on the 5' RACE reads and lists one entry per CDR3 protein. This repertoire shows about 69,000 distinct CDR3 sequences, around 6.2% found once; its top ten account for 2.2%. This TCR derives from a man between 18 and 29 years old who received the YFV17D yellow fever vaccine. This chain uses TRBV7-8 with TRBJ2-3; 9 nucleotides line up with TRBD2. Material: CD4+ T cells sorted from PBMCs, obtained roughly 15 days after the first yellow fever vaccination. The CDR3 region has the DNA TGTGCCAGCAGCCACCCTGGCGGGGGGGCATTATATACGCAGTATTTT. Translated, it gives CASSHPGGGALYTQYF.